The rows below give T cell receptor beta chains drawn from one sample of a study of CD8 T cells in Susac syndrome. TCRdb passed the immunoSEQ multiplex PCR reads through MiXCR, listing each CDR3 protein once. The sample has about 120,000 distinct CDR3 sequences, under 95% seen once; the top ten hold roughly 0.12%. The specimen was CD8+ T cells from PBMCs. These receptor sequences come from a human donor in good health. Each CDR3 is given with its conserved first and last residue.

TRBJ2-3,TRBV20-1,CSAREARVSGDTQYF
TRBJ2-1,TRBV5-1,CASSLDSGAPNEQFF
TRBJ2-7,TRBV20-1,CSARDRVEYF
TRBJ2-1,TRBV4-3,CASSHGRSYNEQFF
TRBJ2-5,TRBV13,CASSRAQETQYF
TRBJ2-7,TRBV5-4,CASSFNREQYF
TRBJ2-3,TRBV5-4,CASSPPGTGLSTQYF
TRBJ2-4,TRBV14,CASSRRGAKNIQYF
TRBJ2-3,TRBV30,CAWTADRGTSGSQYF
TRBJ2-3,TRBV5-4,CASSLAETGGDTQYF
TRBJ2-7,TRBV12-3/TRBV12-4,CASSPGPLSYEQYF
TRBJ1-1,TRBV3-1,CASSQDRRTEAFF
TRBJ2-3,TRBV20-1,CSALYTGLGKRQYF
TRBJ2-1,TRBV7-9,CASSFQGEQFF
TRBJ2-2,TRBV6-1,CASTHGTDVSELFF
TRBJ1-2,TRBV28,CARGDRVEGYTF
TRBJ2-5,TRBV9,CASGVSGNPDHF
TRBJ1-1,TRBV5-4,CASSWGGSTEAFF